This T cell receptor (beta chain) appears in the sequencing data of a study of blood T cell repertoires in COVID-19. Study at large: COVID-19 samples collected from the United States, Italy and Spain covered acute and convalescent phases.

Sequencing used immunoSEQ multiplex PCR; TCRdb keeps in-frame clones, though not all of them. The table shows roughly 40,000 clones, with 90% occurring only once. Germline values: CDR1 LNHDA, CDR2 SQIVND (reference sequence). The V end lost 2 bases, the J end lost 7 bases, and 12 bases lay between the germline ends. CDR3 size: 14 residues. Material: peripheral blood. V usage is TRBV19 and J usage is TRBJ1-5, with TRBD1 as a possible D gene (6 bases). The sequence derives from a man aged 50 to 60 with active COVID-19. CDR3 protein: CASSITGNRQPQHF. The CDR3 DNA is TGTGCCAGTAGTATAACAGGGAATAGACAGCCCCAGCATTTT.